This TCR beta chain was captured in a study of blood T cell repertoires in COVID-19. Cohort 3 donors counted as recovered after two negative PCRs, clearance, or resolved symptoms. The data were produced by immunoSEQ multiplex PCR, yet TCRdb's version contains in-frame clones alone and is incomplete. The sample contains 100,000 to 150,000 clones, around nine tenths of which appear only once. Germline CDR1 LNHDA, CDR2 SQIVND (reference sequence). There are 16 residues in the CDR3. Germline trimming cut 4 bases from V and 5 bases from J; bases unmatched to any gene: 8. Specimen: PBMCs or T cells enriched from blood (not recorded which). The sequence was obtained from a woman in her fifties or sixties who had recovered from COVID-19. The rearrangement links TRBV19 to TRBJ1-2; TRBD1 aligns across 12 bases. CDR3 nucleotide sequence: TGTGCCAGTAGTAGAAATTGGGACAGGGGGCATTATGGCTACACCTTC. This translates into CASSRNWDRGHYGYTF.